This T cell receptor beta chain was sequenced for a study of blood T cell repertoires in COVID-19. Overall study context: COVID-19 samples from acute and convalescent phases originated in the United States, Italy and Spain. From T cells, B-cell-depleted T cells, or PBMCs came the material, which was cDNA or gDNA.

This CDR3 comprises 13 residues. Losses at the gene ends were 6 bases for V and 2 bases for J; bases not matched to a gene: 4. Germline V gives CDR1 SEHNR, CDR2 FQNEAQ (reference sequence). Authors' data handling: Quantification of nucleated cells was approximated via reference gene primer amplification. Sequencing was performed with immunoSEQ multiplex PCR; in TCRdb, only in-frame clones are kept and a portion is missing. That table gives V, J and clone size, and the DNA gave D and trimming. The table records about 280,000 clones, over 75% of them present only once. The sequenced material came from peripheral blood. The receptor was isolated from a man aged 50 to 60 with active or convalescent COVID-19. The chain links TRBV7-9 to TRBJ2-7; 7 bases fit TRBD1. CDR3 amino acids: CASSPGGTYEQYF. The CDR3, as DNA: TGTGCCAGCAGTCCAGGGGGAACCTACGAGCAGTACTTC.